These 10 T cell receptor beta chains came from one sample sequenced in a study of blood T cells in healthy people across ages. Through a sample-barcoded 5' primer and a J-beta primer mix, a second PCR was run for 7 to 11 cycles. TCRdb fed the 5' RACE reads into MiXCR, producing one record per CDR3 protein. Of about 580,000 distinct CDR3 sequences detected, around half appear once; the ten largest clones hold approximately 23%. Material: blood. Receptors originate from a man older than 75 in good health.

The chain uses TRBV28 and TRBJ1-1, with D possibly matching TRBD1 (5 bases). The CDR3 loop spans 16 amino acids. Trimming pared 4 bases from V and 2 bases from J, leaving 17 bases between. From germline, CDR1 is MDHEN and CDR2 SYDVKM. CDR3 coding DNA: TGTGCCAGCAGTTCCCCCCTTGGGGGGGGAAACACTGAAGCTTTCTTT. Amino acid sequence: CASSSPLGGGNTEAFF.

This clonotype has more than one count but fewer than ten. Mismatch with germline at one junction end may stem from a read error. The gene calls are TRBV20-1 and TRBJ2-7; 7 nucleotides match TRBD1. Germline V lookup: CDR1 DFQATT, CDR2 SNEGSKA (reference sequence). This CDR3 region has 15 residues. The CDR3 sequence: CSARDLRTGAYGQYF. In DNA, the CDR3 is TGCAGTGCTAGAGATCTGAGGACAGGAGCCTACGGGCAGTACTTC.

This clonotype was counted at least ten times. This chain connects TRBV6-5 to TRBJ2-3; 9 nucleotides match TRBD1. Trimming took 0 bases from V and 0 from J; bases not matched to a gene: 4. CDR1 MNHEY and CDR2 SVGAGI come from the germline V gene. There are 17 residues in the CDR3. Here the CDR3 DNA reads TGTGCCAGCAGTTACTCGATCGGGACAGGGAGCACAGATACGCAGTATTTT. Amino acid sequence: CASSYSIGTGSTDTQYF.

In its sample, this clonotype was seen many times. DNA for the CDR3: TGTGCCAGCAGTACCCGGGGACAGATGGACGAGCAGTACTTC. Protein sequence: CASSTRGQMDEQYF. This chain uses TRBV6-5 with TRBJ2-7, with 7 bases lining up with TRBD1. Germline lookup yields CDR1 MNHEY and CDR2 SVGAGI. This CDR3 comprises 14 residues. After removal of 5 bases from V and 5 bases from J, the junction contained 9 bases not matched to a gene.

The chain links TRBV5-1 to TRBJ2-1; 7 bases match TRBD2. The CDR3 runs to 16 residues. Germline V lookup: CDR1 SGHRS, CDR2 YFSETQ. Losses at the gene ends were 6 bases for V and 4 bases for J; bases not matched to a gene: 13. The CDR3 region is CASKPGASGKYNEQFF. The CDR3 DNA reads as TGCGCCAGCAAGCCAGGAGCTAGCGGAAAGTACAATGAGCAGTTCTTC.

A few counts support this clonotype. V usage is TRBV4-3 and J usage is TRBJ1-2; D unresolved. Germline CDR1 reads LGHNA; CDR2 reads YSLEER. The CDR3 sequence is 13 residues long. With 1 base removed from V and 8 bases from J, the gap between germline ends came to 11 bases. CDR3 DNA sequence: TGCGCCAGCAGCCAAGGTCTGGGAGCCGGCTACACCTTC. Amino acids: CASSQGLGAGYTF.

The chain couples TRBV12-5 to TRBJ2-3; 7 nucleotides agree with TRBD2. This CDR3 spans 14 amino acids. From germline, CDR1 is LGHNT and CDR2 FRNRAP. Germline trimming cut 5 bases from V and 2 bases from J; bases unmatched to any gene: 4. The CDR3 nucleotides are TGTGCTAGTGGTACCGGACTAGACACAGATACGCAGTATTTT. It encodes CASGTGLDTDTQYF.

The chain links TRBV9 to TRBJ1-2, with a weak D call TRBD1 (5 bases). CDR3 length: 15 residues. Trimming removed 0 bases from V and 4 bases from J, with 13 bases in between. In germline, CDR1 is SGDLS, CDR2 YYNGEE. The CDR3 region has the DNA TGTGCCAGCAGCGTAGCTAGCGACAGCGTCTATGGCTACACCTTC. This encodes CASSVASDSVYGYTF.

A few counts support this clonotype. The chain has TRBV12-3 or TRBV12-4 and TRBJ2-7; D is unresolved. This CDR3 is 11 amino acids long. The V end was cut by 3 bases, the J end by 7 bases, with 7 bases between. The CDR3 DNA reads TGTGCCAGCAGTTTGGTCCATGAGCAGTACTTC. Amino acid sequence: CASSLVHEQYF.

This sequence joins TRBV20-1 and TRBJ1-4; TRBD1 might be the D (6 bases). V lost 5 bases to trimming and J lost 8 bases, with 18 bases between them. The CDR3 totals 14 residues. CDR1 DFQATT and CDR2 SNEGSKA come from the germline V gene (reference sequence). CDR3: CSAQGGGWREKLFF. CDR3 coding DNA: TGCAGTGCTCAAGGAGGGGGGTGGCGAGAAAAACTGTTTTTT.